The 15 T cell receptor beta chains listed next were all sequenced from one sample in a study of regulatory T cells in long-lasting Graves disease. CDR3 regions were amplified by Arm-PCR using iRepertoire HTBI primers to build TCR beta libraries. TCRdb re-called the multiplex PCR reads through MiXCR, storing one row per CDR3 protein. Among 530,000 or so distinct CDR3 sequences listed, roughly 14% were seen once. Time point noted: newly diagnosed GD, antithyroid drugs for less than 3 months. From PBMCs, RNA was extracted and then used to make the TCR library. The data were also submitted as part of a second study, on T cells in Graves' hyperthyroidism and ophthalmopathy.

Sequencing used peripheral blood mononuclear cells (PBMCs), obtained at new diagnosis, from a patient treated with antithyroid drugs. The receptors were sampled from a man in his thirties or forties with Graves disease.

In this sample, this clonotype turned up a few times. The chain recombines TRBV25-1 with TRBJ2-5, with D possibly called TRBD1 or TRBD2 (5 bases each). CDR3 length equals 14 residues. Germline-derived CDR1 and CDR2 are MGHDK and SYGVNS. Between the trimmed V and J ends, which lost 4 bases and 4 bases, there was a span of 13 bases. The CDR3 sequence: CASSGTTRLETQYF. The CDR3 nucleotides read TGTGCCAGCAGTGGGACAACTAGATTAGAGACCCAGTACTTC.

Only a few counts were recorded for this clonotype. The chain recombines TRBV29-1 with TRBJ2-2; D uncertain. CDR1 and CDR2 from the germline V gene are SQVTM and ANQGSEA. The CDR3 runs to 11 residues. V was clipped by 7 bases and J by 1 base, with 4 bases between them. The CDR3 DNA is TGCAGCGGAGAGAACACCGGGGAGCTGTTTTTT. Amino acids: CSGENTGELFF.

In its sample, this clonotype was seen a few times. The chain's CDR3 is CSAGTSGITDTQYF. The CDR3 DNA is TGCAGTGCAGGGACTAGCGGTATCACAGATACGCAGTATTTT. The chain couples TRBV20-1 to TRBJ2-3; 11 bases agree with TRBD2. Per germline, CDR1 DFQATT and CDR2 SNEGSKA (reference sequence). The CDR3 extends over 14 amino acids. The V and J ends lost 6 bases and 2 bases, in that order; junction bases with no gene match: 4.

There are many counts of this clonotype. The CDR3 is CASSKQGFLYEKLFF. CDR3 in DNA: TGTGCCAGCAGCAAACAGGGGTTCTTGTATGAAAAACTGTTTTTT. This chain connects TRBV6-1 to TRBJ1-4; 7 bases map to TRBD1. The CDR3 is 15 amino acids. Germline CDR1 is MNHNS and CDR2 is SASEGT. Trimming took 6 bases from V and 6 from J; bases not matched to a gene: 10.

This chain uses TRBV30 with TRBJ2-5; D perhaps matches TRBD1 (6 bases). Judging by the DNA end, TRBJ2-7 fits better; the J call may be wrong. Germline V gives CDR1 GTSNPN, CDR2 SVGIG (reference sequence). The CDR3 has 13 residues. The CDR3 nucleotides read TGTGCCTGGAGTGTGGGGGCTCGGGGCGAGCAGTACTTC. It is translated as CAWSVGARGEQYF.

The chain joins TRBV24-1 to TRBJ2-3, with TRBD1 as a possible D gene (6 bases). The CDR3 totals 15 residues. The V and J ends lost 4 bases and 4 bases respectively, with 14 bases between them. Germline assignment: CDR1 KGHDR and CDR2 SFDVKD. The CDR3 nucleotides read TGTGCCACCAGTGACCCTCGTGAGGGGGCAGATACGCAGTATTTT. This gives the protein CATSDPREGADTQYF.

This clonotype was seen repeatedly, ten times or more. The chain carries TRBV7-9 and TRBJ2-3, with 9 bases matching TRBD2. After removal of 0 bases from V and 4 bases from J, the junction contained 2 bases not matched to a gene. Germline CDR1 SEHNR, CDR2 FQNEAQ (reference sequence). This CDR3 has 15 amino acids. CDR3 DNA sequence: TGTGCCAGCAGCTTAGCTGCGGGAGGGGCAGATACGCAGTATTTT. This sequence encodes CASSLAAGGADTQYF.

This clonotype appeared many times. This sequence joins TRBV12-3 or TRBV12-4 and TRBJ1-2; 8 bases are a match to TRBD1. V shed 7 bases and J 7 bases; nucleotides not matched to a gene: 5. This CDR3 has 12 amino acids. The DNA of the CDR3 is TGTGCCAGCAACGACAGGGGATCTGGCTACACCTTC. Translated: CASNDRGSGYTF.

This clonotype was detected many times. The rearrangement joins TRBV29-1 to TRBJ2-7, with D uncertain. V dropped 4 bases and J dropped 4 bases, with 5 bases sitting between them. Germline V gene data show CDR1 as SQVTM and CDR2 as ANQGSEA. This CDR3 contains 10 residues. The CDR3 loop reads CSVGEYEQYF. The CDR3 DNA reads as TGCAGCGTTGGGGAATACGAGCAGTACTTC.

The CDR3 DNA sequence: TGTGCCAGCAGTGGCGGCGGCCATGGATGGGAGCAGTTCTTC. Translated, it gives CASSGGGHGWEQFF. This chain uses TRBV9 with TRBJ2-1; unclear D gene. V was pared by 5 bases and J by 10 bases, with 19 bases between. The germline CDR1 and CDR2 sequences are SGDLS and YYNGEE. There are 14 residues in the CDR3.

This clonotype was counted at least ten times. The chain has TRBV29-1 and TRBJ2-7; tentative D call: TRBD1 (5 bases). CDR1 SQVTM and CDR2 ANQGSEA come from the germline V gene. CDR3 length equals 15 residues. The V and J ends lost 2 bases and 6 bases respectively, with 20 bases between them. CDR3: CSVENKDTLQGEQYF. Here the CDR3 DNA reads TGCAGCGTTGAAAACAAGGACACCTTGCAAGGCGAGCAGTACTTC.

This clonotype was recorded at least ten times. The chain uses TRBV6-1 and TRBJ1-1; the D gene is possibly TRBD1 (5 bases). V lost 5 bases and J 8 bases, leaving 15 bases between the germline ends. Germline loops: CDR1 MNHNS, CDR2 SASEGT. The CDR3 extends over 13 amino acids. The CDR3 DNA follows: TGTGCCAGCAGTCCAGGGAGCGTGTCAGAAGCTTTCTTT. Encoded protein: CASSPGSVSEAFF.

The sample holds many counts of this clonotype. The V gene is TRBV11-1, the J gene TRBJ2-4; D gene uncertain. The CDR3 is 12 amino acids. From germline, CDR1 is SGHAT and CDR2 FQDESV (reference sequence). V was pared by 5 bases and J by 8 bases, with 10 bases between. CDR3 DNA sequence: TGTGCCAGCAGCCTCCACTTGGACATTCAGTACTTC. Translating gives CASSLHLDIQYF.

In this sample, this clonotype turned up a few times. This chain connects TRBV20-1 to TRBJ2-7, with D unresolved. This CDR3 comprises 12 residues. Trimming stripped 6 bases from V and 8 bases from J, with 17 bases between. Germline V CDR1 and CDR2: DFQATT, SNEGSKA (reference sequence). CDR3 nucleotides: TGCAGTGCGAATATCTTGGTGTCTCAGCAGTACTTC. Its translation: CSANILVSQQYF.

This clonotype was seen a few times. The chain is built from TRBV5-6 and TRBJ2-5, with D unresolved. The V and J ends lost 0 bases and 5 bases respectively, with 11 bases between them. CDR1 and CDR2 from the germline V gene are SGHDT and YYEEEE. The CDR3 covers 14 residues. CDR3 loop: CASSLAILGETQYF. Here the CDR3 DNA reads TGTGCCAGCAGCTTGGCGATACTGGGGGAGACCCAGTACTTC.